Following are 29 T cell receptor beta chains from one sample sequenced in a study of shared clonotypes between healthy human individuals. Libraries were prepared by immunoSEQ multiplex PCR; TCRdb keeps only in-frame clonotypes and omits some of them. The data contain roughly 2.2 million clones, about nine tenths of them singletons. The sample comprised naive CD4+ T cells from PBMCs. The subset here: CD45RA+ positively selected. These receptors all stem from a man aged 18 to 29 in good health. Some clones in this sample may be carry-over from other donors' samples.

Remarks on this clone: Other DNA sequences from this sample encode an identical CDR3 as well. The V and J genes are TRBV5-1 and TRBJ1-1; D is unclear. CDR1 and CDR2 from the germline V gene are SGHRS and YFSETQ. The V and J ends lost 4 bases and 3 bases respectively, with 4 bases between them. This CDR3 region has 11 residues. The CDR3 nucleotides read TGCGCCAGCAGCCTCGACACTGAAGCTTTCTTT. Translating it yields CASSLDTEAFF. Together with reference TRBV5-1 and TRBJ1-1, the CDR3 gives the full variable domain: KAGVTQTPRYLIKTRGQQVTLSCSPISGHRSVSWYQQTPGQGLQFLFEYFSETQRNKGNFPGRFSGRQFSNSRSEMNVSTLELGDSALYLCASSLDTEAFFGQGTRLTVV.

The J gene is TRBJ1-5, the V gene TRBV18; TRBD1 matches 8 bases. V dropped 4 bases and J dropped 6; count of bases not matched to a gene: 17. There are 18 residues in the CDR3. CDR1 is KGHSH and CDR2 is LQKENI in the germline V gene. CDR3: CASSLTLADRGGPQPQHF. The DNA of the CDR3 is TGTGCCAGCTCACTCACATTGGCCGACAGGGGTGGCCCTCAGCCCCAGCATTTT.

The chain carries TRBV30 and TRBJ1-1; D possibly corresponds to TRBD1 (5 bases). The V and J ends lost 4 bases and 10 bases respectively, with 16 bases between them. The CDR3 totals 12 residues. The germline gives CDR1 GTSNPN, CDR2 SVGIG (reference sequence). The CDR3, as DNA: TGTGCCTGGACCCTCTTTCCGAGGGGAGCTTTCTTT. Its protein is CAWTLFPRGAFF.

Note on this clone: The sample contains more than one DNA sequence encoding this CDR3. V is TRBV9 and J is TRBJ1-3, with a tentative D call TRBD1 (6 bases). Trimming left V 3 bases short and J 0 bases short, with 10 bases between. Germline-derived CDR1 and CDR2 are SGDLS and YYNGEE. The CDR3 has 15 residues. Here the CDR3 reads CASSATRGSGNTIYF. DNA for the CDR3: TGTGCCAGCAGCGCAACCAGGGGCTCTGGAAACACCATATATTTT.

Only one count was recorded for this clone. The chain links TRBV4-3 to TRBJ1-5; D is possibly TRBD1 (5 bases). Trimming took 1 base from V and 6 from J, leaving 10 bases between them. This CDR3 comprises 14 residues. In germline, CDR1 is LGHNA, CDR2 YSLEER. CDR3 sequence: CASSQVVGVQPQHF. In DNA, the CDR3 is TGCGCCAGCAGCCAAGTAGTGGGGGTTCAGCCCCAGCATTTT.

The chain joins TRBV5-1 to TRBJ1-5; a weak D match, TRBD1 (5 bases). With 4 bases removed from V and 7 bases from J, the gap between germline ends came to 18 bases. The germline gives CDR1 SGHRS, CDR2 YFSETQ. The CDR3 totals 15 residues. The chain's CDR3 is CASSPVSAGIQPQHF. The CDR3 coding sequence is TGCGCCAGCAGCCCAGTATCGGCAGGGATCCAGCCCCAGCATTTT.

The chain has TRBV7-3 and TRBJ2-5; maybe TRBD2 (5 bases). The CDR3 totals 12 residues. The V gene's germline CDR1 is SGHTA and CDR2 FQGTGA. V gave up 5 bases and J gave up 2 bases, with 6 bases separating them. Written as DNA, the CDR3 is TGTGCCAGCAGCACGGGACAAGAGACCCAGTACTTC. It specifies CASSTGQETQYF.

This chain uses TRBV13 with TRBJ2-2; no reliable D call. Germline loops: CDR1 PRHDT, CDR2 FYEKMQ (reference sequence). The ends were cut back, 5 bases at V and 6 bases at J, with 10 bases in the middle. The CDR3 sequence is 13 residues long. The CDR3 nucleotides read TGTGCCAGCAGCCTACATGGGCCCGGGGAGCTGTTTTTT. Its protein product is CASSLHGPGELFF. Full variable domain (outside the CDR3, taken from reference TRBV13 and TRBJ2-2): AAGVIQSPRHLIKEKRETATLKCYPIPRHDTVYWYQQGPGQDPQFLISFYEKMQSDKGSIPDRFSAQQFSDYHSELNMSSLELGDSALYFCASSLHGPGELFFGEGSRLTVL.

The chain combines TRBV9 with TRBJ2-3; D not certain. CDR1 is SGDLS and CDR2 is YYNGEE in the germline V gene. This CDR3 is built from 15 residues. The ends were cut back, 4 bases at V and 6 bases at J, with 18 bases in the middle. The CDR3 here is CASSPQHGSTDTQYF. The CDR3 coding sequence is TGTGCCAGCAGCCCACAGCATGGATCGACCGATACGCAGTATTTT. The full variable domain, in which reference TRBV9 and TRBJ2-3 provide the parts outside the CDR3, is DSGVTQTPKHLITATGQRVTLRCSPRSGDLSVYWYQQSLDQGLQFLIQYYNGEERAKGNILERFSAQQFPDLHSELNLSSLELGDSALYFCASSPQHGSTDTQYFGPGTRLTVL.

CDR3 in amino acids: CASSPVGSDQPQHF. The CDR3 nucleotides are TGTGCCAGCAGCCCCGTTGGGAGTGATCAGCCCCAGCATTTT. This chain links TRBV7-2 with TRBJ1-5; no firm D call. CDR3 length: 14 amino acids. V was trimmed by 5 bases and J by 5 bases, leaving 13 bases between them. Germline values: CDR1 SGHTA, CDR2 FQGNSA.

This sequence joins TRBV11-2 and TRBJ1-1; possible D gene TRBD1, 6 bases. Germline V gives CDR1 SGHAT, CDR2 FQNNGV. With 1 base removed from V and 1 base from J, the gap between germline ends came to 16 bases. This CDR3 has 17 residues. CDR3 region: CASSLGSGARGNTEAFF. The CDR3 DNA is TGTGCCAGCAGCTTAGGGTCAGGGGCGAGGGGGAACACTGAAGCTTTCTTT.

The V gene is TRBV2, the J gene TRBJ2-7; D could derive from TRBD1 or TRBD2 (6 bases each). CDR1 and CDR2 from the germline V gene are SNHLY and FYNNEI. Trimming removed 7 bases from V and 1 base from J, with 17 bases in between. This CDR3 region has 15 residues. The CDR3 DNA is TGTGCCAGCACCCGAGGGGGGCACTCGTCCTACGAGCAGTACTTC. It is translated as CASTRGGHSSYEQYF.

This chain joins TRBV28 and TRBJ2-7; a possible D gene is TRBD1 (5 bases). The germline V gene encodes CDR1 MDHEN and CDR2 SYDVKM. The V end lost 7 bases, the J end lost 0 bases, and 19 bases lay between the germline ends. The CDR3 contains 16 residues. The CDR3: CASKRPRAVDSYEQYF. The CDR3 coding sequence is TGTGCCAGCAAACGCCCCAGGGCTGTAGACTCCTACGAGCAGTACTTC. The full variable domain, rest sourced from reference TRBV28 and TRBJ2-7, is DVKVTQSSRYLVKRTGEKVFLECVQDMDHENMFWYRQDPGLGLRLIYFSYDVKMKEKGDIPEGYSVSREKKERFSLILESASTNQTSMYLCASKRPRAVDSYEQYFGPGTRLTVT.

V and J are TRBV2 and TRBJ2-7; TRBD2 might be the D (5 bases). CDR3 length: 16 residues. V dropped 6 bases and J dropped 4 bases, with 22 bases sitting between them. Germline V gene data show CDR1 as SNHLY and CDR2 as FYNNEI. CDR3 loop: CASRGAGLPVGYEQYF. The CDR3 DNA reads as TGTGCCAGCAGGGGCGCCGGACTGCCGGTAGGATACGAGCAGTACTTC.

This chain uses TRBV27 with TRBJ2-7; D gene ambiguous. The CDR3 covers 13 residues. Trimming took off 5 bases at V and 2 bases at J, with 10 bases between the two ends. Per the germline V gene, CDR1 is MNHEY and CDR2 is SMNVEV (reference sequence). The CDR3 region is CASSSFGTYEQYF. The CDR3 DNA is TGTGCCAGCAGTAGCTTTGGCACCTACGAGCAGTACTTC.

The CDR3: CASSQVGIERNQPQHF. In DNA form, the CDR3 reads TGCGCCAGCAGCCAAGTGGGGATCGAACGCAATCAGCCCCAGCATTTT. The rearrangement links TRBV4-1 to TRBJ1-5; no reliable D call. V was clipped by 1 base and J by 2 bases, with 12 bases between them. CDR3 length: 16 residues. Germline V lookup: CDR1 MGHRA, CDR2 YSYEKL.

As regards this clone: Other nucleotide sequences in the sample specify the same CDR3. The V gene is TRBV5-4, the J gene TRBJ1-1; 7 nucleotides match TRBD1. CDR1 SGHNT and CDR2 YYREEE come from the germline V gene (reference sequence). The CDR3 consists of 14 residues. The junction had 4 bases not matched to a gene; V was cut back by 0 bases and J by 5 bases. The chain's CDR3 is CASSLGQGGTEAFF. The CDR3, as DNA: TGTGCCAGCAGCTTGGGCCAGGGGGGTACTGAAGCTTTCTTT.

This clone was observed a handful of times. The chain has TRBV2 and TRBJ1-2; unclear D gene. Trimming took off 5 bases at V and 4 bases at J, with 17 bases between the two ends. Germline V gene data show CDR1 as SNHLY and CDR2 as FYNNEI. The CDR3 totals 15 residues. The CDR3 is CASSLVGIASYGYTF. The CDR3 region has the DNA TGTGCCAGCAGTCTCGTTGGGATAGCAAGCTATGGCTACACCTTC.

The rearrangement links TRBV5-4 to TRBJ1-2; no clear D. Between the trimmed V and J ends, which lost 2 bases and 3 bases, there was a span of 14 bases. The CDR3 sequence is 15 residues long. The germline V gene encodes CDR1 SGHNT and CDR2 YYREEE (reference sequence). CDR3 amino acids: CASSFGPPGDYGYTF. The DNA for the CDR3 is TGTGCCAGCAGCTTCGGACCCCCCGGCGACTATGGCTACACCTTC.

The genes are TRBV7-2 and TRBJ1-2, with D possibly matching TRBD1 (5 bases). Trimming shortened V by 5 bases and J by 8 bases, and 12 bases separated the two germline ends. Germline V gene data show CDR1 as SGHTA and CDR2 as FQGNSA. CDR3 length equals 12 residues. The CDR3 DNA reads TGTGCCAGCAGCCTCGGGACCCAAGGCTACACCTTC. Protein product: CASSLGTQGYTF.

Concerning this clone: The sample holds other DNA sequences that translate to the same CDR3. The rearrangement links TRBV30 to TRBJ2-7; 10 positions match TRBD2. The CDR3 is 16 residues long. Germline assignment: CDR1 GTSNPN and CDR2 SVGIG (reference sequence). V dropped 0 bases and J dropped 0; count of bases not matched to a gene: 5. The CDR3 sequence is CAWSVWASGSSYEQYF. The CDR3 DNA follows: TGTGCCTGGAGTGTCTGGGCTAGCGGGAGCTCCTACGAGCAGTACTTC.

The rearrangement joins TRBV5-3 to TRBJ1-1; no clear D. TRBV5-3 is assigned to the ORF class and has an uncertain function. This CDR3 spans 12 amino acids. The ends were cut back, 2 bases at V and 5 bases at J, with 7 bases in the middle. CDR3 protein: CARSFGRTEAFF. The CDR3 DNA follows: TGTGCCAGAAGCTTCGGGAGGACTGAAGCTTTCTTT.

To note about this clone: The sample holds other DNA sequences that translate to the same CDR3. The CDR3 DNA is TGTGCCAGCACCCCGGGGGGATCCTCCTACAATGAGCAGTTCTTC. This gives the protein CASTPGGSSYNEQFF. The chain combines TRBV28 with TRBJ2-1; 7 bases match TRBD2. The CDR3 runs 15 residues. The V segment lost 7 bases and the J segment 0 bases; nucleotides outside the gene matches: 6. Germline V gene lookup returns CDR1 MDHEN and CDR2 SYDVKM.

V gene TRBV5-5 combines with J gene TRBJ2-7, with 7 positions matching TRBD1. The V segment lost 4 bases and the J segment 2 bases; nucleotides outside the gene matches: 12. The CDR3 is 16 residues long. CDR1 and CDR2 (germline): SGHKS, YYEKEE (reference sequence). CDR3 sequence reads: CASSPQPGQPTYEQYF. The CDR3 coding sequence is TGTGCCAGCAGCCCTCAACCGGGACAGCCAACCTACGAGCAGTACTTC.

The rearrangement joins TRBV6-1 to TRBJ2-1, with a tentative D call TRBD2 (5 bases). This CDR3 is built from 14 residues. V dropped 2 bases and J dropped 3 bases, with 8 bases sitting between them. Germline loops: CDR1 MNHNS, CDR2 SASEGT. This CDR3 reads CASSETGFYNEQFF. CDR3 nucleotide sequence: TGTGCCAGCAGTGAAACGGGGTTCTACAATGAGCAGTTCTTC.

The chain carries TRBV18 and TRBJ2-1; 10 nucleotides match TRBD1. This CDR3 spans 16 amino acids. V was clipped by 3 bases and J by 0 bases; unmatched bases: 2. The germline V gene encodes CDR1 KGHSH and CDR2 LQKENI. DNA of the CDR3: TGTGCCAGCTCACCCCGACAGGGGGCCTCCTACAATGAGCAGTTCTTC. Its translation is CASSPRQGASYNEQFF.

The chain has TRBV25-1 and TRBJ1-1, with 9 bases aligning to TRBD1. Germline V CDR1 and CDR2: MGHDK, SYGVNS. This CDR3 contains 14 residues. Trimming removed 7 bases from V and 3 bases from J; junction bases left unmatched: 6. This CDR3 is CASTGTGSYTEAFF. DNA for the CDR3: TGTGCCAGCACCGGGACAGGGTCCTACACTGAAGCTTTCTTT.

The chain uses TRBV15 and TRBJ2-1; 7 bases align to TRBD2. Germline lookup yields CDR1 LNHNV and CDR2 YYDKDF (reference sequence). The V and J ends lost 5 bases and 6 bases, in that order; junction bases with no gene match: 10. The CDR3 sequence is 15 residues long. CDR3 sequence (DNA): TGTGCCACCAGCTCCCGGTATAGGGAGGGCAATGAGCAGTTCTTC. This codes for CATSSRYREGNEQFF.

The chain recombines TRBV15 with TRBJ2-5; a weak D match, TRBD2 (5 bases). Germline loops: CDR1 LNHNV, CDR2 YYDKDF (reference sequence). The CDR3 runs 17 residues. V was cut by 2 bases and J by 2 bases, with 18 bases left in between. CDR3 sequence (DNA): TGTGCCACCAGCAGACGCCCGGGAAGGTTGGGGCAAGAGACCCAGTACTTC. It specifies CATSRRPGRLGQETQYF.